This TCR beta chain was profiled in a study of cytotoxic CD8 clonotypes in ibrutinib-treated CLL. On the study more broadly: Across the patients, approximately ten were relapsed/refractory, under 16 treatment-naive and about 18 IGHV unmutated.

This clone came up a few times. Antigen unknown. With sequencing, the targeted depth ranged from 1 in 200,000 to 1 in 1 million T cells. The method was immunoSEQ multiplex PCR; TCRdb's version includes in-frame clones alone and lacks a portion of them. The sample yields around 30,000 clones, roughly 62% seen once. Frozen-stored PBMCs produced roughly 2 micrograms of genomic DNA for TCR beta libraries. Notes on the study in general: Public clonotypes proved infrequent, and on treatment they shrank or remained steady.

This sample comprised PBMCs, obtained before ibrutinib treatment. The clonotype originates from a human donor with chronic lymphocytic leukemia.

CDR3 in amino acids: CASSGNRPYEQYF. In DNA form, the CDR3 reads TGTGCCAGCAGCGGAAACAGACCCTACGAGCAGTACTTC. This chain joins TRBV9 and TRBJ2-7; D is uncertain. The CDR3 spans 13 residues. Germline V gene lookup returns CDR1 SGDLS and CDR2 YYNGEE. V lost 3 bases and J lost 2, with 9 bases in between. The full variable domain, its missing parts supplied by reference TRBV9 and TRBJ2-7, is DSGVTQTPKHLITATGQRVTLRCSPRSGDLSVYWYQQSLDQGLQFLIQYYNGEERAKGNILERFSAQQFPDLHSELNLSSLELGDSALYFCASSGNRPYEQYFGPGTRLTVT.